This T cell receptor beta chain was recovered during a study of cytomegalovirus exposure and HLA in healthy donors. Use of 60 Vbeta and 13 Jbeta primers characterized the PCR. Generated by immunoSEQ multiplex PCR, the TCRdb table keeps only in-frame clones and is missing some. The sample comprises 85,000 to 90,000 clones, roughly 80% of which are singletons, and 10% rests with the top ten. Study observations and caveats: Equally common other TCR beta chains were less clonally expanded than HLA-associated ones, a later analysis found.

Trimming pared 0 bases from V and 3 bases from J, leaving 6 bases between. Germline V gene sequence: CDR1 GTSNPN, CDR2 SVGIG (reference sequence). The CDR3 loop spans 12 amino acids. In the case of this clone: Its cognate antigen is unknown.

This TCR derives from a man aged 25 to 45 in good health and CMV-seropositive. Sequencing input: PBMCs. The V call is TRBV30, the J call TRBJ2-7; no definite D call. The CDR3 reads CAWSVFGYEQYF. For the CDR3, the DNA is TGTGCCTGGAGTGTATTCGGCTACGAGCAGTACTTC. The full variable domain, rest sourced from reference TRBV30 and TRBJ2-7, is SQTIHQWPATLVQPVGSPLSLECTVEGTSNPNLYWYRQAAGRGLQLLFYSVGIGQISSEVPQNLSASRPQDRQFILSSKKLLLSDSGFYLCAWSVFGYEQYFGPGTRLTVT.